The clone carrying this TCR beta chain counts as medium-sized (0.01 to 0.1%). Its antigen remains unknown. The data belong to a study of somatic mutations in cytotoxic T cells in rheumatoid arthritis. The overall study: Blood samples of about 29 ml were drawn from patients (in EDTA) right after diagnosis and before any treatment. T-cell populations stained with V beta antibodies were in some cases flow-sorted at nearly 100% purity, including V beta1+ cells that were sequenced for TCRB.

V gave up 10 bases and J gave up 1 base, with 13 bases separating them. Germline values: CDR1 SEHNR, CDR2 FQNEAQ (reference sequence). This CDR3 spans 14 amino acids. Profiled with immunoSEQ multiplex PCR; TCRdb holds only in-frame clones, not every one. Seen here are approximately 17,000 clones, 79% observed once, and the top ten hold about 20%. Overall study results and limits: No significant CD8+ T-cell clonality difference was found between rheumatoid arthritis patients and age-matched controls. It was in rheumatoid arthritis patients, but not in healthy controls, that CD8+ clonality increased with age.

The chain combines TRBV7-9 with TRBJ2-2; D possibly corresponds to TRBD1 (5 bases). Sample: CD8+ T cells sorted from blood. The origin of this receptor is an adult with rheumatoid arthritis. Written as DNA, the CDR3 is TGTGCCACCCTAGACAGAGAGAACACCGGGGAGCTGTTTTTT. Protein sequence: CATLDRENTGELFF.